Following are 7 T cell receptor beta chains from one sample sequenced in a study of blood T cell repertoires in COVID-19. Produced via immunoSEQ multiplex PCR; TCRdb's table is partial and in-frame only. The data show about 87,000 clones, around three quarters seen once. The material sequenced was peripheral blood. These receptors were collected from a woman in her forties or fifties with acute or convalescent COVID-19.

The chain carries TRBV10-3 and TRBJ1-3; D unclear. CDR1 is ENHRY, CDR2 SYGVKD, per germline. The CDR3 runs 14 residues. The V and J ends lost 6 bases and 4 bases respectively, with 13 bases between them. Here the CDR3 DNA reads TGTGCCATCAGAGCTTATCCCCGGGGAAACACCATATATTTT. It yields the protein CAIRAYPRGNTIYF.

The V call is TRBV6-5, the J call TRBJ2-1, with 9 bases fitting TRBD1. The CDR3 covers 13 residues. The J segment lost 7 bases and the V segment lost 7 bases, leaving 5 bases of the junction unmatched. The germline CDR1 and CDR2 sequences are MNHEY and SVGAGI. DNA for the CDR3: TGTGCCAGCACCGGGACAGGGAGGAATGAGCAGTTCTTC. It encodes CASTGTGRNEQFF.

This chain connects TRBV5-6 to TRBJ1-1; D gene uncertain. The CDR3 loop spans 13 amino acids. Germline CDR1 is SGHDT and CDR2 is YYEEEE. Between the trimmed V and J ends, which lost 0 bases and 3 bases, there was a span of 6 bases. The CDR3 protein is CASSLDSYTEAFF. The CDR3 coding sequence is TGTGCCAGCAGCTTGGACAGCTACACTGAAGCTTTCTTT.

The chain couples TRBV7-6 to TRBJ1-4; 8 bases map to TRBD1. This CDR3 is built from 16 residues. Trimming removed 6 bases from V and 1 base from J; junction bases left unmatched: 7. Germline CDR1 and CDR2: SGHVS and FNYEAQ. DNA for the CDR3: TGTGCCAGCAGACATTCGACAGGGGAAACTAATGAAAAACTGTTTTTT. Translating it yields CASRHSTGETNEKLFF.

V gene TRBV28 combines with J gene TRBJ1-1; D not certain. Germline V gene sequence: CDR1 MDHEN, CDR2 SYDVKM. V was clipped by 2 bases and J by 5 bases, with 12 bases between them. The CDR3 length is 14 residues. DNA of the CDR3: TGTGCCAGCAGTTTAGTGCCGGCGGGAACTGAAGCTTTCTTT. It yields the protein CASSLVPAGTEAFF.

The V call is TRBV2, the J call TRBJ2-7, with 10 bases fitting TRBD2. Germline loops: CDR1 SNHLY, CDR2 FYNNEI. V lost 7 bases to trimming and J lost 4 bases; unmatched junction nucleotides: 4. This CDR3 has 13 amino acids. Here the CDR3 DNA reads TGTGCCAGCATGGCTAGCGGGGGATACGAGCAGTACTTC. Amino acid sequence: CASMASGGYEQYF.

This clone was seen a handful of times. This rearrangement joins TRBV7-8 to TRBJ1-2, with 8 nucleotides matching TRBD1. CDR3 size: 15 residues. The V gene end was trimmed by 5 bases and the J gene end by 4 bases; junction bases not matched to a gene: 9. The V gene's germline CDR1 is SGHVS and CDR2 FQNEAQ. CDR3 sequence (DNA): TGTGCCAGCAGCCCGACAGGGGACCCCAGCTATGGCTACACCTTC. It specifies CASSPTGDPSYGYTF.